One sample yielded the 9 T cell receptor beta chains listed below, sequenced in a study of blood T cell repertoires in COVID-19. The protocol was immunoSEQ multiplex PCR, while the TCRdb copy is restricted to in-frame clones and leaves out a portion. This table holds about 270,000 clones, 75% to 90% found once. The sequenced sample consisted of PBMCs or T cells enriched from blood (not recorded which). These receptors all stem from a woman under 30 who had recovered from COVID-19.

This chain joins TRBV5-6 and TRBJ1-5; D unclear. The V gene lost 7 bases and the J gene lost 4 bases, with 9 bases spanning the gap. The CDR3 loop spans 12 amino acids. Germline V gene data show CDR1 as SGHDT and CDR2 as YYEEEE. CDR3 amino acids: CASRRGNQPQHF. In DNA, the CDR3 is TGTGCCAGCCGACGGGGAAATCAGCCCCAGCATTTT.

V usage is TRBV29-1 and J usage is TRBJ1-1; perhaps TRBD1 as D (5 bases). Germline V lookup: CDR1 SQVTM, CDR2 ANQGSEA. Trimming took off 0 bases at V and 4 bases at J, with 18 bases between the two ends. CDR3 length: 16 residues. The CDR3 reads CSVEEVAGVRFTEAFF. CDR3 DNA: TGCAGCGTTGAAGAAGTTGCGGGGGTTAGATTCACTGAAGCTTTCTTT.

The chain recombines TRBV5-1 with TRBJ1-4; TRBD1 matches at 9 bases. Losses at the gene ends were 4 bases for V and 3 bases for J; bases not matched to a gene: 4. CDR1 is SGHRS, CDR2 YFSETQ, per germline. The CDR3 loop spans 15 amino acids. Here the CDR3 reads CASSRTGAPNEKLFF. CDR3 coding DNA: TGCGCCAGCAGCCGGACAGGGGCACCTAATGAAAAACTGTTTTTT. Full variable domain (missing parts from reference TRBV5-1 and TRBJ1-4): KAGVTQTPRYLIKTRGQQVTLSCSPISGHRSVSWYQQTPGQGLQFLFEYFSETQRNKGNFPGRFSGRQFSNSRSEMNVSTLELGDSALYLCASSRTGAPNEKLFFGSGTQLSVL.

The V call is TRBV5-4, the J call TRBJ2-2; 8 nucleotides agree with TRBD2. The J segment lost 4 bases and the V segment lost 2 bases, leaving 7 bases of the junction unmatched. Germline V lookup: CDR1 SGHNT, CDR2 YYREEE (reference sequence). The CDR3 has 16 amino acids. The CDR3 DNA reads TGTGCCAGCAGCTTCGTCCGGGGGGGCAGCACCGGGGAGCTGTTTTTT. Amino acids: CASSFVRGGSTGELFF.

The rearrangement uses TRBV9 and TRBJ2-3, with no clear D. The CDR3 extends over 13 amino acids. Trimming left V 4 bases short and J 4 bases short, with 10 bases between. From germline, CDR1 is SGDLS and CDR2 YYNGEE. CDR3 region: CASSPRSPDTQYF. The CDR3 DNA reads as TGTGCCAGCAGCCCGCGAAGTCCAGATACGCAGTATTTT. The full variable domain, with the rest looked up from reference TRBV9 and TRBJ2-3, is DSGVTQTPKHLITATGQRVTLRCSPRSGDLSVYWYQQSLDQGLQFLIQYYNGEERAKGNILERFSAQQFPDLHSELNLSSLELGDSALYFCASSPRSPDTQYFGPGTRLTVL.

This clone was counted once. The rearrangement links TRBV6-5 to TRBJ2-5; D possibly corresponds to TRBD1 (6 bases). There are 11 residues in the CDR3. V was pared by 6 bases and J by 10 bases, with 12 bases between. The germline V gene encodes CDR1 MNHEY and CDR2 SVGAGI. CDR3: CASRTGFLQYF. The CDR3 DNA is TGTGCCAGCAGAACAGGGTTCCTCCAGTACTTC.

This sequence joins TRBV19 and TRBJ1-2; TRBD1 aligns across 12 bases. The CDR3 consists of 17 residues. The V and J ends lost 4 bases and 0 bases, in that order; junction bases with no gene match: 6. CDR1 and CDR2 (germline): LNHDA, SQIVND (reference sequence). The DNA for the CDR3 is TGTGCCAGTAGTAGTCGGGACAGGGGGCATTCTAACTATGGCTACACCTTC. Its translation is CASSSRDRGHSNYGYTF.

This clone occurred a few times. V gene TRBV27 combines with J gene TRBJ2-5; 7 positions agree with TRBD1. CDR3 length: 15 residues. Germline V lookup: CDR1 MNHEY, CDR2 SMNVEV (reference sequence). V lost 5 bases to trimming and J lost 5 bases; unmatched junction nucleotides: 11. CDR3 nucleotide sequence: TGTGCCAGCAGTAAGGCCCTGACAGGGTCGGAGACCCAGTACTTC. Amino acids: CASSKALTGSETQYF.

The chain carries TRBV11-2 and TRBJ2-5, with 11 bases identical to TRBD2. CDR1 SGHAT and CDR2 FQNNGV come from the germline V gene. The CDR3 is 18 residues long. J was trimmed by 3 bases and V by 5 bases; bases with no gene match: 14. The CDR3 loop reads CASSIFDVSGGAEETQYF. The CDR3 DNA is TGTGCCAGCAGCATTTTTGACGTTAGCGGGGGGGCCGAAGAGACCCAGTACTTC.